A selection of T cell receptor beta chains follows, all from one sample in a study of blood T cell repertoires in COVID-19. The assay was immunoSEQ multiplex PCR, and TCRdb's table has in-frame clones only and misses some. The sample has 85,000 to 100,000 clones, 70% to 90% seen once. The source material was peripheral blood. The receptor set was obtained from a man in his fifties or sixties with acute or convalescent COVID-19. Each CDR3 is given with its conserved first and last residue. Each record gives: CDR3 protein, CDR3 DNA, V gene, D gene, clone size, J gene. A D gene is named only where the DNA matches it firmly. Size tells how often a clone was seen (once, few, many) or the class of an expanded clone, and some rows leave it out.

CAWSLGTTIQDTQYF TGTGCCTGGAGTTTGGGGACTACGATTCAGGATACGCAGTATTTT TRBV30 TRBD2 NA TRBJ2-3
CASSFGQGAGYTF TGTGCCAGCAGTTTTGGACAGGGGGCTGGCTACACCTTC TRBV12-3/TRBV12-4 TRBD1 NA TRBJ1-2
CASSESVGQKLTF TGCGCCAGCAGTGAGTCGGTGGGACAGAAACTAACCTTC TRBV10-1 TRBD1 NA TRBJ1-2
CASSRGNYGYTF TGCGCCAGCAGCAGAGGGAACTATGGCTACACCTTC TRBV5-1 NA NA TRBJ1-2
CASSVFTTGRANEKLFF TGTGCCAGCAGCGTCTTTACGACAGGTCGGGCGAATGAAAAACTGTTTTTT TRBV11-2 NA NA TRBJ1-4
CASSSSGGNVRGEQFF TGCGCCAGCAGCTCCAGCGGGGGCAATGTTCGGGGTGAGCAGTTCTTC TRBV5-1 TRBD2 few TRBJ2-1
CASSLVGDRSSYNEQFF TGCGCCAGCAGCTTGGTGGGGGACAGGAGCTCCTACAATGAGCAGTTCTTC TRBV5-1 TRBD1 NA TRBJ2-1
CASSYGRGGLTDTQYF TGTGCCAGCAGTTACGGGCGGGGGGGCCTGACAGATACGCAGTATTTT TRBV6-2/TRBV6-3 TRBD2 few TRBJ2-3
CSASNLISGNTIYF TGCAGTGCTAGTAACCTAATCTCTGGAAACACCATATATTTT TRBV20-1 NA NA TRBJ1-3
CASSVEPGRPLDTGELFF TGTGCCAGCAGCGTAGAACCAGGGCGCCCCCTCGACACCGGGGAGCTGTTTTTT TRBV9 NA NA TRBJ2-2
CASSLVAGVFTGELFF TGTGCCAGCAGCTTAGTGGCGGGAGTTTTCACCGGGGAGCTGTTTTTT TRBV7-9 TRBD2 NA TRBJ2-2
CASSHTSGPTYEQYF TGTGCCAGCAGCCATACTAGCGGGCCAACCTACGAGCAGTACTTC TRBV7-2 TRBD2 NA TRBJ2-7
CASREPGAYTEAFF TGTGCCAGCAGGGAACCAGGGGCCTATACTGAAGCTTTCTTT TRBV14 NA few TRBJ1-1
CAWTTGYAQPQHF TGTGCCTGGACTACAGGGTATGCTCAGCCCCAGCATTTT TRBV30 NA NA TRBJ1-5
CASSVGTGNQPQHF TGTGCCAGCAGTGTCGGGACAGGGAATCAGCCCCAGCATTTT TRBV2 TRBD1 NA TRBJ1-5
CAWGPGGVDGYTF TGTGCCTGGGGTCCTGGGGGGGTGGATGGCTACACCTTC TRBV30 NA NA TRBJ1-2
CASSLGVRGPYGYTF TGTGCCAGCAGCTTGGGGGTCAGGGGACCTTATGGCTACACCTTC TRBV5-6 NA NA TRBJ1-2
CAISGTANTGELFF TGTGCCATCAGCGGGACAGCGAACACCGGGGAGCTGTTTTTT TRBV10-3 TRBD1 NA TRBJ2-2
CASSPPPGQATGELFF TGTGCCAGCAGTCCGCCTCCGGGACAGGCTACCGGGGAGCTGTTTTTT TRBV27 TRBD1 NA TRBJ2-2
CATQGGLYSYNEQFF TGTGCCACACAGGGGGGACTTTACTCCTACAATGAGCAGTTCTTC TRBV2 TRBD1 NA TRBJ2-1
CASSVSGRALTDTQYF TGTGCCAGTAGCGTTAGCGGGAGGGCCTTGACAGATACGCAGTATTTT TRBV19 TRBD2 once TRBJ2-3
CSVVRGSSEKLFF TGCAGCGTTGTCAGGGGATCGAGTGAAAAACTGTTTTTT TRBV29-1 NA NA TRBJ1-4
CASSLRGLAGGETQYF TGTGCCAGCAGCCTCCGAGGACTAGCGGGGGGAGAGACCCAGTACTTC TRBV7-6 TRBD2 NA TRBJ2-5
CASSSGTANYGYTF TGTGCCAGCAGTTCTGGGACTGCGAACTATGGCTACACCTTC TRBV6-2/TRBV6-3 NA NA TRBJ1-2
CASRIRGSSNEKLFF TGTGCCAGCAGAATTCGAGGCAGCTCGAATGAAAAACTGTTTTTT TRBV6-5 NA NA TRBJ1-4
CAGQKGRSGANVLTF TGTGCCGGACAAAAAGGAAGGTCTGGGGCCAACGTCCTGACTTTC TRBV2 NA NA TRBJ2-6
CASSPRAANNSPLHF TGTGCCAGCAGCCCGCGGGCAGCTAATAATTCACCCCTCCACTTT TRBV9 NA NA TRBJ1-6